The subject of this entry is one T cell receptor (beta chain). This clone's antigen is unknown. No clone much larger than this one lies a single base away; base qualities are absent. This specimen's time point label, interpreted: about 28 days (+/-7) after the second vaccine dose. AZD1222 recipients given second doses at about 4 weeks or at about 12 weeks were pooled, since spike-specific TCR depth and breadth were not found to differ between the two schedules. Vaccinee samples came from UK trials COV001 and COV002, including a single-blind randomized controlled phase 2/3 trial of AZD1222 (ChAdOx1 nCoV-19) in healthy adults. Trial participant PBMC samples were collected at day 0 and day 28 after the second dose for TCRbeta chain sequencing. The CDR3 regions of human TCRbeta chains were analyzed by immunosequencing. As for how the authors treated the data: Repertoire TCRs were matched against a reference library of SARS-CoV-2-specific TCRs generated with the MIRA antigen-specificity platform. Breadth was defined as the fraction of unique TCRs that were SARS-CoV-2-associated, and depth was defined as the fraction of total T cells that were SARS-CoV-2-associated. Using the MIRA data, each spike-specific TCR was assigned both to the spike region to which the TCR was reactive and to a CD4 or CD8 class. Log10-transformed breadth and depth values were compared by one-way ANOVA with Sidak's multiple comparisons tests. Sourced from immuneACCESS, this table was stored by TCRdb with only in-frame sequences that have V and J called. A share of the clones is absent; for the studies checked, an unresolved V gene accounts for under half, and the remainder has no known explanation. That table is the source of V, J and clone size, and D and trimming were worked out from the DNA. Counted in this sample were more than 95,000 clones; roughly 89% of them appeared once. Roughly 7% of the sample is in the top ten clones.

The germline V gene provides CDR1 SGDLS and CDR2 YYNGEE. The CDR3 runs 15 residues from the cysteine to the phenylalanine. The read is trimmed to its CDR3 DNA, 45 bases read in frame from base 1. Relative to germline, V is 0 bases shorter and J is 7 bases shorter, with 17 bases between their ends. The data derive from a study of T cell responses to AZD1222 COVID-19 vaccine (dated by TCRdb to about 2021). In the study overall: TCR sequencing covered roughly 230 trial participants: about 210 given two doses of AZD1222 and 26 given two doses of MenACWY control vaccine. Trial participants were enrolled by age into 18-55, 56-69 and 70-plus year subgroups, with roughly 150, 30 and 60 TCR-sequenced participants respectively. The paper's findings and limits, for the study overall: Participants were mostly white British and included more females than males, and it was suggested by the authors that clonal diversity may have been underestimated. Conclusions about previously exposed vaccinees were limited because only a handful of AZD1222 recipients were SARS-CoV-2 seropositive at baseline. No day 14 peak-response samples were available, so repertoires were characterized only after the peak T cell response. Vaccine-associated CD4 TCRs spanned the whole spike protein, with dominant responses in regions 160-218 and 743-854. After two AZD1222 doses, spike-specific TCR breadth and depth were significantly higher than at day 0 and than in MenACWY recipients. The 56-69-year group was small, and its depth increase did not reach significance, likely because of low power. Nearly half of unique spike-specific TCRs reportedly recognized epitopes outside regions mutated in the B.1.351 and B.1.1.7 variants.

This clonotype was obtained from an adult who received the AZD1222 COVID-19 vaccine. The material sequenced was peripheral blood, taken 28 days after the second AZD1222 dose. The sequence is built from TRBV9 and TRBJ2-7; tentative D gene TRBD1, with 5 bases matching. The CDR3 in this case is CASSVEIGAPHEQYF. Here is the DNA: TGTGCCAGCAGCGTAGAGATAGGGGCGCCTCATGAGCAGTACTTC.